The present T cell receptor beta chain was sequenced within a study of blood T cells in healthy people across ages. Regarding the study as a whole: TCR beta diversity, measured per million T cells, fell in a roughly linear way with age.

This clonotype was recorded once. Its matching antigen is unknown. Alongside a J-beta primer mix, a sample-barcoded 5' primer served in a second PCR lasting roughly 6 to 12 cycles. Using its own MiXCR run on the 5' RACE reads, TCRdb lists one record per CDR3 protein. Of 1.5 million to 2 million distinct CDR3 sequences in the sample, roughly 27% were seen once. Trimming stripped 7 bases from V and 5 bases from J, with 18 bases between. Germline CDR1 reads SQVTM; CDR2 reads ANQGSEA. The CDR3 extends over 14 amino acids. Healthy Caucasian individuals from Russia aged about 6 to 100 served as donors. This receptor was obtained from a woman in her twenties or thirties in good health. The sequenced sample consisted of blood. V usage is TRBV29-1 and J usage is TRBJ1-5; D perhaps matches TRBD1 (5 bases). CDR3 in DNA: TGCAGCGGGCACCAAGGGACGCAAGATCAGCCCCAGCATTTT. Translated, it gives CSGHQGTQDQPQHF.